This T cell receptor (beta chain) was captured in a study of cytomegalovirus exposure and HLA in healthy donors. Study-wide results and caveats: The study recorded about 150 TCR beta chains that were cytomegalovirus-associated.

The PCR had 60 Vbeta and 13 Jbeta primers. Clones were read by immunoSEQ multiplex PCR, and TCRdb kept only the in-frame ones, dropping some. The sample has 100,000 to 150,000 clones; 78% are singletons. The sample holds one count of this clone. What it recognizes is unknown. CDR1 and CDR2 from the germline V gene are MNHEY and SMNVEV (reference sequence). Deletions cut 5 bases from V and 3 bases from J, with 14 bases between. The CDR3 runs to 15 residues. This receptor was taken from a woman aged 35 to 49 in good health and CMV-seronegative. The V and J genes are TRBV27 and TRBJ1-5, with D perhaps TRBD1 (6 bases). Source material: PBMCs. The CDR3 sequence: CASSPLDRLNQPQHF. In DNA, the CDR3 is TGTGCCAGCAGTCCTCTAGACAGGCTCAATCAGCCCCAGCATTTT.